These 2 T cell receptor beta chains came from one sample sequenced in a study of cytotoxic CD8 clonotypes in ibrutinib-treated CLL. Measured with immunoSEQ multiplex PCR; TCRdb has only the in-frame clones, and not every one. This sample yields roughly 180,000 clones, of which roughly four fifths are seen a single time; under 5.5% belongs to the top ten. The sample was PBMCs, taken after 24 months of ibrutinib treatment. The receptors derive from a human donor with chronic lymphocytic leukemia.

The CDR3 DNA sequence: TGTGCCAGCTCACAACTCGGACTAGCGGGAGTAGTGGATACGCAGTATTTT. Translated: CASSQLGLAGVVDTQYF. The chain joins TRBV18 to TRBJ2-3; 13 nucleotides agree with TRBD2. Per the germline V gene, CDR1 is KGHSH and CDR2 is LQKENI. The length of the CDR3 is 17 residues. J gave up 6 bases and V 4 bases, and 10 bases lay outside the gene matches. Based on the CDR3 plus reference TRBV18 and TRBJ2-3, the full variable domain is NAGVMQNPRHLVRRRGQEARLRCSPMKGHSHVYWYRQLPEEGLKFMVYLQKENIIDESGMPKERFSAEFPKEGPSILRIQQVVRGDSAAYFCASSQLGLAGVVDTQYFGPGTRLTVL.

This chain links TRBV6-4 with TRBJ1-5, with TRBD1 as a possible D gene (6 bases). Deletions cut 3 bases from V and 0 bases from J, with 9 bases between. The CDR3 totals 15 residues. Germline V CDR1 and CDR2: MRHNA, SNTAGT. CDR3 amino acids: CASSEQGNSNQPQHF. The CDR3 DNA reads as TGTGCCAGCAGTGAACAGGGAAATAGCAATCAGCCCCAGCATTTT.